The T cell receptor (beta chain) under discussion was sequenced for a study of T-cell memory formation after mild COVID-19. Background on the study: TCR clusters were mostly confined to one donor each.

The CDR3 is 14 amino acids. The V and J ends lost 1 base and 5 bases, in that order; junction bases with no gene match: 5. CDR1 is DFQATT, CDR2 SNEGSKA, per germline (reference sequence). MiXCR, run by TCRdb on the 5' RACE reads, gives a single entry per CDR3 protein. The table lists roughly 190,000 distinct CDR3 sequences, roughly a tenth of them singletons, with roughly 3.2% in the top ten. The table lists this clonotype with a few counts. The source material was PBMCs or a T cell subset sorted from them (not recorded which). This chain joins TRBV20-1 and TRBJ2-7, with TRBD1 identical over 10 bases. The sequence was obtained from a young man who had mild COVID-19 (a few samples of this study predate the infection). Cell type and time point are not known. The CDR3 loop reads CSARGGQGRDEQYF. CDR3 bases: TGCAGTGCTAGAGGGGGACAGGGGCGGGACGAGCAGTACTTC.